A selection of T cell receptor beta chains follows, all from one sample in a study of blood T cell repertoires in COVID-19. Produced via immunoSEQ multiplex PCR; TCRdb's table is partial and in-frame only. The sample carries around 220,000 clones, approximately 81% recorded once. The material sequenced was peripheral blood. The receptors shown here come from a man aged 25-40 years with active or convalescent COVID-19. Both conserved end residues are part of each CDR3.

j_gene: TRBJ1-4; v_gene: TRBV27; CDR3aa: CASSFGGALGEKLFF
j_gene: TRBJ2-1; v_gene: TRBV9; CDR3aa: CASSTGTREYNEQFF
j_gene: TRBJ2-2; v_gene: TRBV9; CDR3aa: CASSPRQGGGELFF
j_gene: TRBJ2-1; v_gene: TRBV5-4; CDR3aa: CASTSRGGSREQFF
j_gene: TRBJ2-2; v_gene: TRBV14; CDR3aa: CASSLSPRGGAGELFF
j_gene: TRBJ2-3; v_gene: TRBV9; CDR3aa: CASTPGAAMRGDTQYF
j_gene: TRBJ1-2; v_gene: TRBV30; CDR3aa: CALTGGKDGYTF
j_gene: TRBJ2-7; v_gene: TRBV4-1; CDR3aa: CASSPGGREQYF
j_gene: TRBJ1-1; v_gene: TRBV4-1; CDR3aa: CASSIWGTGDTEAFF
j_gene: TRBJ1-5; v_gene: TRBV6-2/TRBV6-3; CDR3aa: CASSSSTGGTGSQPQHF
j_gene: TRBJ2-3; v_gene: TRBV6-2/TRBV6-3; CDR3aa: CASSYNSGRSDTQYF
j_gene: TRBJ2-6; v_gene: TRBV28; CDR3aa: CASSLGEFSGANVLTF
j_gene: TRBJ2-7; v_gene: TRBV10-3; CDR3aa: CATGGIAGSYEQYF
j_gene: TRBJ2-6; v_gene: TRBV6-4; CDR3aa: CASSGWGLGTGDAGANVLTF
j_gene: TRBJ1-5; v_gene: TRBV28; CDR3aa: CASSLTLGVTGQPQHF
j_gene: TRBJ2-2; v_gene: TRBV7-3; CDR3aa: CASSFRGTTGELFF
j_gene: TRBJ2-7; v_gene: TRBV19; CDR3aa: CASTPAGGVSPYEQYF
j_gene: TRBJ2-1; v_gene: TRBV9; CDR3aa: CASSVVGQGLNEQFF
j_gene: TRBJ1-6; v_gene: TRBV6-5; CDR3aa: CASHRGSYNSPLHF
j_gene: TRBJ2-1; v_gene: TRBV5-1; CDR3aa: CASSLDLGSSYNEQFF
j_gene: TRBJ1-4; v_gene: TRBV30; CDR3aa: CAWSGGQILFF
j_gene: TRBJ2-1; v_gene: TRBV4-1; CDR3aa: CASSQGQGPWGNEQFF
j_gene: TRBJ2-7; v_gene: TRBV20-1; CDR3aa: CSASYSGSLSYEQYF
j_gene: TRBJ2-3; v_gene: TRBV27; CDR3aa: CASSLGEGHTDTQYF
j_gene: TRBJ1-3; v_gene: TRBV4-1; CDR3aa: CASSNGIISGNTIYF
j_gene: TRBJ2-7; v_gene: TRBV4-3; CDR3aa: CASSQYKGTYEQYF
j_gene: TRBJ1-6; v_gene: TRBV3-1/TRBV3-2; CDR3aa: CASSQEAGSSYNSPLHF
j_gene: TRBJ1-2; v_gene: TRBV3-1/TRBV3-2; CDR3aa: CASSLGQLNYGYTF
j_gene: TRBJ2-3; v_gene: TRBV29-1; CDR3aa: CSVEGRGGGPTDTQYF
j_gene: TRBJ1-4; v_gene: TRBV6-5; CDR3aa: CASSVDSLASKLFF
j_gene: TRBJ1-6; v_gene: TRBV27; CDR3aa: CASSRDSISYNSPLHF
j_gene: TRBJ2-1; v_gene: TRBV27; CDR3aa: CASSPPTAGGPREQFF
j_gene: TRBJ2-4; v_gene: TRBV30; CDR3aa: CAWGDIQNIQYF